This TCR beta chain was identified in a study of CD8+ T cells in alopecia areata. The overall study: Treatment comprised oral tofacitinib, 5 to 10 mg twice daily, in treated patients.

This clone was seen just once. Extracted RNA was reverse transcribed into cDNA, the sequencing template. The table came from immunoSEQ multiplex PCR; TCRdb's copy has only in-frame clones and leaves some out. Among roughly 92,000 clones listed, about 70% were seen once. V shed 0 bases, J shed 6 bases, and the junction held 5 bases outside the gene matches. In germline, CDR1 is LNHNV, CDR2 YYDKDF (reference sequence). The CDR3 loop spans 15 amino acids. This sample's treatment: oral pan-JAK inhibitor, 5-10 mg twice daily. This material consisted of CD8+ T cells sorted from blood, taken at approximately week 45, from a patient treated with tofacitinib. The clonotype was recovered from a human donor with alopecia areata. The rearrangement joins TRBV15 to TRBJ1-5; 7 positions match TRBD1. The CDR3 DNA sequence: TGTGCCACCAGCAGAGAGCAGGGGGGAGGTCAGCCCCAGCATTTT. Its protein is CATSREQGGGQPQHF.